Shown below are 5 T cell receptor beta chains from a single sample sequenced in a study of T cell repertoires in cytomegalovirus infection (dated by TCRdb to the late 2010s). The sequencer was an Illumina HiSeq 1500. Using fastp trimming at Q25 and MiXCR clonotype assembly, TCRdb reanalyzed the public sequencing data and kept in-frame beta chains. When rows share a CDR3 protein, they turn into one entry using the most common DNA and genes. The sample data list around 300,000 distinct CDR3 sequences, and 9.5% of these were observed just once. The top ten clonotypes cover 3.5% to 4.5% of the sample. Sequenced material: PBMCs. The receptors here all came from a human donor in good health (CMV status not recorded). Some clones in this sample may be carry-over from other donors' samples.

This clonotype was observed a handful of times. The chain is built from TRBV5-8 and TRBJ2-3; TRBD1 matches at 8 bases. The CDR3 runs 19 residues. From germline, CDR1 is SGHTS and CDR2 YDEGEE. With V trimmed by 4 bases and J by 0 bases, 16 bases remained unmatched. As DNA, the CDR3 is TGTGCCAGCAGCGTCAGGGGGCTGTCGGCGGGATTTAGCACAGATACGCAGTATTTT. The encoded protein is CASSVRGLSAGFSTDTQYF.

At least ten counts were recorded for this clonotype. In nucleotides, the CDR3 is TGTGCCAGCAGTCTGCCCTCGAATTCACCCCTCCACTTT. Protein: CASSLPSNSPLHF. The chain recombines TRBV6-1 with TRBJ1-6; D is undetermined. This CDR3 region has 13 residues. Trimming removed 5 bases from V and 7 bases from J, with 9 bases in between. Germline values: CDR1 MNHNS, CDR2 SASEGT.

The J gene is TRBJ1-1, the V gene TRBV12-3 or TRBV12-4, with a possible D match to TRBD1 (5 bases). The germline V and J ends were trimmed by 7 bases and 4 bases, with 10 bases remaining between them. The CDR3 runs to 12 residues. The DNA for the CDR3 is TGTGCCAGCACCTTGAGGGGCACTGAAGCTTTCTTT. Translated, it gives CASTLRGTEAFF.

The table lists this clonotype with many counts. CDR3 bases: TGTGCCAGCAGCTTAGCCACACTAGGGGCGGAGACCCAGTACTTC. This codes for CASSLATLGAETQYF. This chain connects TRBV7-9 to TRBJ2-5, with D possibly being TRBD1 or TRBD2 (5 bases each). V gave up 0 bases and J gave up 5 bases, with 13 bases separating them. This CDR3 region has 15 residues. Looked up from germline, CDR1 is SEHNR and CDR2 is FQNEAQ (reference sequence).

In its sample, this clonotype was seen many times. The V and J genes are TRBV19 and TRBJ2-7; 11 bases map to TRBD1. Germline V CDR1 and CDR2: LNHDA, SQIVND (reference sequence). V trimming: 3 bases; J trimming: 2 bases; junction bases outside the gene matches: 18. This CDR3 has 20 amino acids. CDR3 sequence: CASSMISVADRGRRPYEQYF. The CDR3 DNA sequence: TGTGCCAGTAGTATGATTTCGGTAGCGGACAGGGGGCGGCGGCCCTACGAGCAGTACTTC.